This passage covers 9 T cell receptor beta chains from one sample sequenced in a study of PD-1 blockade in classical Hodgkin lymphoma. All patients experienced relapse after autologous stem cell transplantation, and brentuximab vedotin exposure was variable. This table comes from immunoSEQ multiplex PCR, and its TCRdb copy is limited to in-frame clones, with some not included. The table shows more than 45,000 clones, with about 91% occurring only once. This specimen was peripheral blood mononuclear cells (PBMCs), taken before the second cycle of nivolumab. The receptors shown here come from a human donor with classical Hodgkin lymphoma.

The J gene is TRBJ1-1, the V gene TRBV11-2; 8 bases align to TRBD1. Losses at the gene ends were 5 bases for V and 10 bases for J; bases not matched to a gene: 15. The CDR3 spans 15 residues. CDR1 is SGHAT, CDR2 FQNNGV, per germline. The CDR3 DNA reads TGTGCCAGCAGCCTCCTCCTGACAGGGGTGGGCAGAGCTTTCTTT. As protein: CASSLLLTGVGRAFF.

The rearrangement joins TRBV5-1 to TRBJ2-2, with D possibly TRBD1 on 5 matching bases. This CDR3 has 15 amino acids. With 0 bases removed from V and 5 bases from J, the gap between germline ends came to 11 bases. The V gene's germline CDR1 is SGHRS and CDR2 YFSETQ. CDR3 in amino acids: CASSLGPAGTGELFF. CDR3 DNA sequence: TGCGCCAGCAGCTTGGGGCCAGCAGGGACCGGGGAGCTGTTTTTT.

This clone was detected only once. The chain links TRBV7-3 to TRBJ2-7; 7 bases are shared with TRBD1. This CDR3 has 15 residues. V lost 5 bases, J lost 4 bases, and 11 bases stayed unmatched. Germline V gene lookup returns CDR1 SGHTA and CDR2 FQGTGA. As DNA, the CDR3 is TGTGCCAGCAGCCCGTGGGACAGTGGTATTTACGAGCAGTACTTC. This translates into CASSPWDSGIYEQYF.

The chain recombines TRBV11-2 with TRBJ1-4; D is possibly TRBD1 (5 bases). The germline V gene has CDR1 SGHAT and CDR2 FQNNGV. Trimming removed 5 bases at V and 8 bases at J, with 18 bases between. This CDR3 has 15 amino acids. The DNA for the CDR3 is TGTGCCAGCAGCCCAGGGCCGGGGCTTGGGGAAAAACTGTTTTTT. Protein product: CASSPGPGLGEKLFF.

The chain joins TRBV7-9 to TRBJ2-1, with a tentative D call TRBD2 (5 bases). CDR1 is SEHNR, CDR2 FQNEAQ, per germline (reference sequence). Trimming left V 0 bases short and J 9 bases short, with 9 bases between. The CDR3 spans 13 residues. CDR3 residues: CASSLALGGEQFF. The CDR3 region has the DNA TGTGCCAGCAGCTTAGCGCTCGGAGGTGAGCAGTTCTTC. The full variable domain, completed using reference TRBV7-9 and TRBJ2-1, is DTGVSQNPRHKITKRGQNVTFRCDPISEHNRLYWYRQTLGQGPEFLTYFQNEAQLEKSRLLSDRFSAERPKGSFSTLEIQRTEQGDSAMYLCASSLALGGEQFFGPGTRLTVL.

The J gene is TRBJ2-1, the V gene TRBV9; D unresolved. V was clipped by 0 bases and J by 8 bases, with 3 bases between them. The germline gives CDR1 SGDLS, CDR2 YYNGEE. The CDR3 extends over 11 amino acids. The CDR3 DNA reads TGTGCCAGCAGCGTAGAATATGAGCAGTTCTTC. It yields the protein CASSVEYEQFF.

The CDR3 protein is CASRASNSPSYEQYF. For the CDR3, the DNA is TGTGCCAGCAGAGCTTCGAACTCCCCTTCCTACGAGCAGTACTTC. The chain is built from TRBV6-4 and TRBJ2-7; D call uncertain. The CDR3 sequence is 15 residues long. Germline V gene lookup returns CDR1 MRHNA and CDR2 SNTAGT. V was shortened by 6 bases and J by 1 base, with 16 bases between the two germline ends.

The chain has TRBV7-8 and TRBJ1-2; D is ambiguous. The CDR3 extends over 12 amino acids. CDR1 is SGHVS and CDR2 is FQNEAQ in the germline V gene. Trimming removed 5 bases at V and 7 bases at J, with 11 bases between. The DNA for the CDR3 is TGTGCCAGCAGCCACAAACCCGGTGGCTACACCTTC. It encodes CASSHKPGGYTF.

This clone has more than one count but fewer than ten. The chain combines TRBV5-4 with TRBJ1-2; no reliable D call. Per germline, CDR1 SGHNT and CDR2 YYREEE (reference sequence). The CDR3 consists of 13 residues. Between the trimmed V and J ends, which lost 2 bases and 4 bases, there was a span of 9 bases. The CDR3 sequence is CASSLGQVYGYTF. In nucleotides, the CDR3 is TGTGCCAGCAGCTTAGGGCAGGTCTATGGCTACACCTTC. The full variable domain, with the rest looked up from reference TRBV5-4 and TRBJ1-2, is ETGVTQSPTHLIKTRGQQVTLRCSSQSGHNTVSWYQQALGQGPQFIFQYYREEENGRGNFPPRFSGLQFPNYSSELNVNALELDDSALYLCASSLGQVYGYTFGSGTRLTVV.